The 16 T cell receptor beta chains presented below share a single source sample, sequenced in a study of early T cells in non-severe SARS-CoV-2 infection. TCRdb re-derived calls from the 5' RACE reads in MiXCR, one entry per CDR3 protein. The table has more than 70,000 distinct CDR3 sequences, about 11% seen once. This specimen was whole blood, taken at baseline. Every receptor here comes from an adult who was a healthcare worker with PCR-confirmed SARS-CoV-2 infection or an uninfected control (not recorded which).

This clonotype was counted ten times or more. The chain is built from TRBV7-9 and TRBJ1-2; no clear D. There are 13 residues in the CDR3. Per germline, CDR1 SEHNR and CDR2 FQNEAQ (reference sequence). V lost 2 bases, J lost 6 bases, and 10 bases lay in between. In DNA, the CDR3 is TGTGCCAGCAGCTTACATAATGGAGATGGCTACACCTTC. Encoded protein: CASSLHNGDGYTF.

This clonotype was observed a few times. J is TRBJ2-5 and V is TRBV25-1, with 9 bases lining up with TRBD1. This CDR3 has 13 residues. V lost 8 bases to trimming and J lost 3 bases; unmatched junction nucleotides: 4. The germline gives CDR1 MGHDK, CDR2 SYGVNS. CDR3 DNA: TGTGCCAGCCGACGGACAGGGGAAGAGACCCAGTACTTC. This translates into CASRRTGEETQYF.

The V and J genes are TRBV29-1 and TRBJ1-1; no clear D gene. This CDR3 contains 11 residues. The germline gives CDR1 SQVTM, CDR2 ANQGSEA. V was pared by 4 bases and J by 10 bases, with 13 bases between. Here the CDR3 DNA reads TGCAGCGTTGGGAGACGGGAGAGAGCTTTCTTT. Its translation: CSVGRRERAFF.

The chain couples TRBV5-1 to TRBJ2-7; D gene uncertain. The CDR3 has 13 residues. Trimming left V 0 bases short and J 2 bases short, with 6 bases between. Germline V lookup: CDR1 SGHRS, CDR2 YFSETQ. DNA of the CDR3: TGCGCCAGCAGCTTGGAGCCAGCCTACGAGCAGTACTTC. This sequence encodes CASSLEPAYEQYF. Using reference TRBV5-1 and TRBJ2-7 for the parts outside the CDR3, the full variable domain is KAGVTQTPRYLIKTRGQQVTLSCSPISGHRSVSWYQQTPGQGLQFLFEYFSETQRNKGNFPGRFSGRQFSNSRSEMNVSTLELGDSALYLCASSLEPAYEQYFGPGTRLTVT.

This clonotype was recorded many times. The chain employs TRBV6-2 or TRBV6-3 and TRBJ2-3; D may be TRBD1 (5 bases). CDR1 is MNHEY and CDR2 is SVGEGT in the germline V gene. Trimming removed 2 bases from V and 4 bases from J, with 16 bases in between. CDR3 length equals 16 residues. DNA of the CDR3: TGTGCCAGCAGTTACATGGGTGGGGCTTCAGCAGATACGCAGTATTTT. It specifies CASSYMGGASADTQYF.

This clonotype has more than one count but fewer than ten. The V and J genes are TRBV3-1 and TRBJ2-7; D is perhaps TRBD1 (6 bases). Germline V gene lookup returns CDR1 LGHDT and CDR2 YNNKEL (reference sequence). V was cut by 4 bases and J by 2 bases, with 12 bases left in between. The CDR3 runs 14 residues. For the CDR3, the DNA is TGTGCCAGCAGCCCCCGGGACACTCCCTACGAGCAGTACTTC. Its protein is CASSPRDTPYEQYF.

This clonotype occurred a few times. The chain recombines TRBV20-1 with TRBJ1-2; D uncertain. V dropped 1 base and J dropped 4 bases, with 13 bases sitting between them. This CDR3 has 14 residues. CDR1 and CDR2 from the germline V gene are DFQATT and SNEGSKA (reference sequence). CDR3 loop: CSARVRTEGYGYTF. The CDR3 nucleotides read TGCAGTGCTAGAGTAAGGACTGAGGGCTATGGCTACACCTTC.

This clonotype was seen ten or more times. The rearrangement uses TRBV7-8 and TRBJ1-2, with D possibly being TRBD1 (6 bases). Germline values: CDR1 SGHVS, CDR2 FQNEAQ. V lost 2 bases and J 5 bases, leaving 18 bases between the germline ends. The CDR3 totals 16 residues. CDR3 in amino acids: CASSLLSGAAGYGYTF. The CDR3 DNA reads as TGTGCCAGCAGCTTATTGTCGGGGGCCGCCGGGTATGGCTACACCTTC.

The chain is built from TRBV12-3 or TRBV12-4 and TRBJ2-5; D possibly corresponds to TRBD1 (6 bases). V lost 0 bases to trimming and J lost 12 bases, with 11 bases between them. This CDR3 comprises 12 residues. Written as DNA, the CDR3 is TGTGCCAGCAGTTTAGCCCCGGACAGAGAGTACTTC. This encodes CASSLAPDREYF.

This clonotype was counted between two and nine times. The rearrangement uses TRBV9 and TRBJ1-2; possible D gene TRBD1, 5 bases. Trimming stripped 0 bases from V and 7 bases from J, with 16 bases between. There are 15 residues in the CDR3. Looked up from germline, CDR1 is SGDLS and CDR2 is YYNGEE. Written as DNA, the CDR3 is TGTGCCAGCAGCGTAGGCAGGGTTGAAGTGGGTGGCTACACCTTC. It encodes CASSVGRVEVGGYTF. Complete variable domain (other parts from reference TRBV9 and TRBJ1-2): DSGVTQTPKHLITATGQRVTLRCSPRSGDLSVYWYQQSLDQGLQFLIQYYNGEERAKGNILERFSAQQFPDLHSELNLSSLELGDSALYFCASSVGRVEVGGYTFGSGTRLTVV.

This chain links TRBV27 with TRBJ1-2, with TRBD1 matching 7 bases. With 7 bases clipped from V and 5 bases from J, the junction kept 10 bases outside the gene matches. From germline, CDR1 is MNHEY and CDR2 SMNVEV (reference sequence). This CDR3 is 14 amino acids long. CDR3: CASKPRGDQYGYTF. In nucleotides, the CDR3 is TGTGCCAGCAAACCCAGGGGGGATCAATATGGCTACACCTTC.

J is TRBJ2-7 and V is TRBV20-1, with D possibly being TRBD2 (6 bases). The CDR3 sequence is 13 residues long. Trimming left V 6 bases short and J 6 bases short, with 18 bases between. The germline V gene has CDR1 DFQATT and CDR2 SNEGSKA (reference sequence). CDR3 coding DNA: TGCAGTGCGGGTCCGGGACTTACGGCCGAGCAGTACTTC. This sequence encodes CSAGPGLTAEQYF.

Of note for this clonotype: The junction departs from the called germline gene at one end, perhaps through a read error. The V gene is TRBV28, the J gene TRBJ1-6, with D possibly matching TRBD1 (5 bases). CDR1 is MDHEN and CDR2 is SYDVKM in the germline V gene. This CDR3 has 13 residues. CDR3 sequence: CASSLLGGTTSSF. CDR3 in DNA: TGTGCCAGCAGTTTATTGGGGGGAACTACCTCCTCATTT.

This clonotype showed up just a few times. The chain recombines TRBV28 with TRBJ1-4; D not resolved. This CDR3 comprises 14 residues. Germline values: CDR1 MDHEN, CDR2 SYDVKM. Deletions cut 7 bases from V and 0 bases from J, with 9 bases between. In DNA form, the CDR3 reads TGTGCCAGCACTAGTCCCACAACTAATGAAAAACTGTTTTTT. Translation gives CASTSPTTNEKLFF.

The CDR3 DNA reads as TGTGCCAGCAGTTTAGGTCCCCCCTCCCAGGGGTTTCTGGGAAACACCATATATTTT. This sequence encodes CASSLGPPSQGFLGNTIYF. V usage is TRBV27 and J usage is TRBJ1-3, with TRBD1 as a possible D gene (6 bases). The CDR3 loop spans 19 amino acids. Trimming shortened V by 2 bases and J by 4 bases, and 24 bases separated the two germline ends. CDR1 is MNHEY, CDR2 SMNVEV, per germline (reference sequence).

There are many counts of this clonotype. J is TRBJ1-2 and V is TRBV28; 7 positions agree with TRBD1. Germline V CDR1 and CDR2: MDHEN, SYDVKM. CDR3 length: 19 amino acids. The V gene end was trimmed by 5 bases and the J gene end by 1 base; junction bases not matched to a gene: 19. CDR3 sequence: CASSAPPTGASGLNYGYTF. The CDR3, as DNA: TGTGCCAGCAGTGCTCCTCCCACAGGGGCCAGCGGTCTTAACTATGGCTACACCTTC.